This T cell receptor (beta chain) stems from a study of shared clonotypes between healthy human individuals. Study-wide results and limits: Naive CD4 clonotype sharing across a handful of donors was about 5%. Expectations were that clonotype sharing among donors would be affected by sequencing depth.

In the authors' workflow: Junction-only immunoSEQ sequences carried no quality scores, so filtering differed. Data came from immunoSEQ multiplex PCR; TCRdb stores just in-frame clones and leaves some out. The DNA was the basis for D and trimming; V, J and clone size are from that table. The repertoire holds roughly 2.6 million clones, with about 92% as singletons. CDR1 is SGHTA, CDR2 FQGNSA, per germline. This CDR3 is 15 amino acids long. The V and J ends lost 7 bases and 1 base respectively, with 17 bases between them. In the case of this clone: The antigen remains unidentified.

The sequenced sample was naive CD4+ T cells sorted from blood. Sample subset: CD45RA+ positively selected. The sequence came from a young man in good health. This chain connects TRBV7-2 to TRBJ2-7; perhaps TRBD1 as D (6 bases). Here the CDR3 reads CASTPGRGKSYEQYF. The CDR3 coding sequence is TGTGCCAGCACCCCGGGCAGGGGAAAATCCTACGAGCAGTACTTC. Full variable domain (remainder filled in from reference TRBV7-2 and TRBJ2-7): GAGVSQSPSNKVTEKGKDVELRCDPISGHTALYWYRQSLGQGLEFLIYFQGNSAPDKSGLPSDRFSAERTGGSVSTLTIQRTQQEDSAVYLCASTPGRGKSYEQYFGPGTRLTVT.